These 16 T cell receptor beta chains originate from one sample sequenced in a study of cytomegalovirus exposure and HLA in healthy donors. 13 Jbeta primers and 60 Vbeta primers were used for the PCR. Using immunoSEQ multiplex PCR, the repertoire was profiled, and TCRdb retains in-frame clones only, with some absent. This repertoire shows over 95,000 clones, about three quarters found once; its top ten account for 2% to 3%. Sequencing was carried out using PBMCs. The source of these receptors is a female donor in good health and CMV-seronegative.

The chain carries TRBV30 and TRBJ1-1; D not resolved. The CDR3 length is 13 residues. Germline V gives CDR1 GTSNPN, CDR2 SVGIG (reference sequence). Trimming pared 4 bases from V and 9 bases from J, leaving 18 bases between. This chain's CDR3 is CAWMVRGPGKAFF. The CDR3 coding sequence is TGTGCCTGGATGGTTCGGGGTCCGGGGAAAGCTTTCTTT.

The V and J genes are TRBV30 and TRBJ1-2; possible D gene TRBD1, 6 bases. V dropped 1 base and J dropped 2 bases, with 14 bases sitting between them. This CDR3 region has 15 residues. Germline V gene lookup returns CDR1 GTSNPN and CDR2 SVGIG (reference sequence). The CDR3 DNA follows: TGTGCCTGGAGTGATACAGGGAATGGAAACTATGGCTACACCTTC. This codes for CAWSDTGNGNYGYTF.

Only a few counts were recorded for this clone. The J gene is TRBJ1-2, the V gene TRBV6-1, with 7 nucleotides matching TRBD1. Germline V lookup: CDR1 MNHNS, CDR2 SASEGT. J gave up 5 bases and V 1 base, and 1 base lay outside the gene matches. The CDR3 loop spans 13 amino acids. CDR3 protein: CASSEVRGYGYTF. The CDR3 DNA reads as TGTGCCAGCAGTGAAGTCAGGGGGTATGGCTACACCTTC.

The chain couples TRBV15 to TRBJ1-2; TRBD1 agrees at 9 bases. Germline loops: CDR1 LNHNV, CDR2 YYDKDF (reference sequence). V was pared by 0 bases and J by 2 bases, with 7 bases of the junction left unmatched. The CDR3 extends over 17 amino acids. Here the CDR3 DNA reads TGTGCCACCAGCAGAGATCGGGACAGGGTGGGGAACTATGGCTACACCTTC. Amino acid sequence: CATSRDRDRVGNYGYTF.

The chain is built from TRBV2 and TRBJ1-1; 8 bases map to TRBD1. V lost 8 bases and J lost 1; bases outside the gene matches: 9. Germline loops: CDR1 SNHLY, CDR2 FYNNEI. This CDR3 region has 15 residues. This CDR3 is CASPGGLRGNTEAFF. Here the CDR3 DNA reads TGTGCCAGCCCAGGGGGCCTTAGAGGGAACACTGAAGCTTTCTTT. Complete variable domain (other parts from reference TRBV2 and TRBJ1-1): EPEVTQTPSHQVTQMGQEVILRCVPISNHLYFYWYRQILGQKVEFLVSFYNNEISEKSEIFDDQFSVERPDGSNFTLKIRSTKLEDSAMYFCASPGGLRGNTEAFFGQGTRLTVV.

V is TRBV21-1 and J is TRBJ2-2; the table gives TRBD2 as D, unverified against the DNA. TRBV21-1 is shown as a pseudogene. The CDR3 has 17 amino acids. The CDR3 spells CASSPRAGGPVTGELFF. The CDR3 DNA follows: TGTGCCAGCAGCCCAAGGGCGGGGGGGCCAGTCACCGGGGAGCTGTTTTTT.

The rearrangement joins TRBV6-5 to TRBJ1-2; 9 nucleotides line up with TRBD1. The CDR3 length is 14 residues. The ends lost 2 bases at V and 2 bases at J; junction bases unmatched: 0. In germline, CDR1 is MNHEY, CDR2 SVGAGI. The CDR3 loop reads CASSYGQGNYGYTF. DNA of the CDR3: TGTGCCAGCAGTTACGGACAGGGGAACTATGGCTACACCTTC.

This sequence joins TRBV4-3 and TRBJ2-2; 7 nucleotides match TRBD1. Germline lookup yields CDR1 LGHNA and CDR2 YSLEER. The CDR3 has 13 residues. V gave up 3 bases and J gave up 10 bases; unmatched junction bases: 5. CDR3 DNA sequence: TGCGCCAGCAGCCACTTAACAGGGGAGGAGCTGTTTTTT. Its protein is CASSHLTGEELFF.

V usage is TRBV6-1 and J usage is TRBJ2-4; D not resolved. The V gene's germline CDR1 is MNHNS and CDR2 SASEGT. Trimming left V 7 bases short and J 4 bases short, with 5 bases between. This CDR3 comprises 11 residues. CDR3 loop: CASTGKNIQYF. The CDR3 DNA is TGTGCCAGCACAGGAAAAAACATTCAGTACTTC.

In its sample, this clone is medium-sized. The DNA for the CDR3 is TGTGCCAGCAGCTGGGGACAGGGACCCTACGAGCAGTACTTC. This encodes CASSWGQGPYEQYF. The rearrangement links TRBV7-2 to TRBJ2-7; 9 nucleotides agree with TRBD1. The V gene's germline CDR1 is SGHTA and CDR2 FQGNSA. Trimming took 4 bases from V and 2 from J; bases not matched to a gene: 3. This CDR3 is 14 amino acids long.

The chain carries TRBV27 and TRBJ1-6; tentative D call: TRBD1 (6 bases). Trimming left V 6 bases short and J 0 bases short, with 18 bases between. Per germline, CDR1 MNHEY and CDR2 SMNVEV (reference sequence). This CDR3 is 18 amino acids long. CDR3 region: CASSNEGGFSSYNSPLHF. Written as DNA, the CDR3 is TGTGCCAGCAGCAACGAAGGGGGTTTCAGCTCCTATAATTCACCCCTCCACTTT.

This sequence joins TRBV7-9 and TRBJ1-4; perhaps TRBD1 as D (5 bases). CDR3 length equals 16 residues. Between the trimmed V and J ends, which lost 4 bases and 8 bases, there was a span of 20 bases. Germline CDR1 is SEHNR and CDR2 is FQNEAQ (reference sequence). DNA of the CDR3: TGTGCCAGCAGCTCGGGGGTCCGGAGACACAGAGAAAAACTGTTTTTT. This translates into CASSSGVRRHREKLFF.

This clone was seen more than once but under ten times. This chain connects TRBV5-6 to TRBJ1-4; D gene ambiguous. V was clipped by 1 base and J by 4 bases, with 11 bases between them. Germline V CDR1 and CDR2: SGHDT, YYEEEE. CDR3 length: 15 amino acids. The CDR3 sequence: CASSLLEGINEKLFF. The CDR3 DNA reads TGTGCCAGCAGCTTGTTAGAGGGAATTAATGAAAAACTGTTTTTT.

CDR3 sequence: CASSAPQGAGETQYF. CDR3 DNA sequence: TGTGCCAGCAGCGCGCCCCAGGGGGCTGGGGAGACCCAGTACTTC. V and J are TRBV11-2 and TRBJ2-5; 8 bases agree with TRBD1. CDR1 is SGHAT, CDR2 FQNNGV, per germline. The CDR3 loop spans 15 amino acids. J lost 5 bases, V lost 5 bases, and 10 bases had no gene match.

This clone was observed a few times. The rearrangement uses TRBV14 and TRBJ1-2, with D possibly TRBD1 on 6 matching bases. This CDR3 region has 15 residues. Trimming cost V 1 base and J 4 bases, with 13 bases left between them. The germline V gene encodes CDR1 SGHDN and CDR2 FVKESK. Here the CDR3 DNA reads TGTGCCAGCAGCCAAGTGGACAGCGGACTCTATGGCTACACCTTC. Protein: CASSQVDSGLYGYTF.

This chain links TRBV6-6 with TRBJ1-1, with D unresolved. The CDR3 covers 12 residues. From germline, CDR1 is MNHNY and CDR2 SVGAGI (reference sequence). V gave up 6 bases and J gave up 1 base, with 6 bases separating them. As DNA, the CDR3 is TGTGCCAGCAGAAATCAGAACACTGAAGCTTTCTTT. Encoded protein: CASRNQNTEAFF.